This TCR beta chain was retrieved from a study of cytomegalovirus exposure and HLA in healthy donors. Amplification used 60 Vbeta primers and 13 Jbeta primers. Repertoires were generated with immunoSEQ multiplex PCR, while TCRdb's copy carries only in-frame clones and drops some. Of 150,000 to 160,000 clones listed, roughly 80% are singletons. Whole-study results and caveats: The Asian-associated ancestry cluster reportedly had fewer N-insertions than the roughly 670-donor mean in a later analysis. Per a later analysis, about 17,000 TCR beta sequences showed association with HLA alleles at 0.05 false discovery rate. Cytomegalovirus-associated status was assigned to about 150 TCR beta chains. Most TCR sequences showed up rarely, but some public TCRs showed up in many donors.

Concerning this clone: Antigen specificity is unknown.

The CDR3 sequence is 13 residues long. V dropped 7 bases and J dropped 3 bases, with 10 bases sitting between them. Germline V lookup: CDR1 SNHLY, CDR2 FYNNEI. The V call is TRBV2, the J call TRBJ1-5; a possible D gene is TRBD1 (6 bases). This clonotype originated in a middle-aged woman in good health and CMV-seronegative. The sample taken for sequencing was PBMCs. The CDR3 nucleotides are TGTGCCAGCACTCGGACAGTCAATCAGCCCCAGCATTTT. Protein product: CASTRTVNQPQHF.